The 30 T cell receptor beta chains in this list originate from one sample, sequenced in a study of T cell repertoires in cytomegalovirus infection. No antigen has been assigned to these receptors. TCRdb re-called the reads with MiXCR, one entry per CDR3 protein. The table lists around 300,000 distinct CDR3 sequences, about 20% of them singletons, with about 21% in the top ten. Here the sequenced sample was cultured PBMCs, taken from culture after CMV antigen stimulation. The receptors here all came from a human donor in good health (CMV status not recorded). Some clones in this sample may be carry-over from other donors' samples.

The sample holds many counts of this clonotype. The chain employs TRBV7-2 and TRBJ1-5; maybe TRBD1 (5 bases). Trimming pared 3 bases from V and 9 bases from J, leaving 15 bases between. In germline, CDR1 is SGHTA, CDR2 FQGNSA. The CDR3 length is 14 residues. This CDR3 reads CASSLGGVRGPQHF. The CDR3 DNA follows: TGTGCCAGCAGCTTGGGGGGGGTCCGAGGGCCCCAGCATTTT.

This clonotype was recorded many times. The rearrangement links TRBV7-2 to TRBJ2-5, with D perhaps matching TRBD1 (6 bases). V gave up 3 bases and J gave up 4 bases, with 9 bases separating them. CDR1 SGHTA and CDR2 FQGNSA come from the germline V gene. The CDR3 has 13 amino acids. The CDR3 region has the DNA TGTGCCAGCAGCTTCCAGGGGAGAGAGACCCAGTACTTC. Protein: CASSFQGRETQYF.

The CDR3 region is CASSPGLQVLGFIQYF. CDR3 bases: TGTGCCAGCAGCCCGGGACTCCAGGTTTTAGGATTCATTCAGTACTTC. The chain recombines TRBV6-2 or TRBV6-3 with TRBJ2-4; D might be TRBD2 (6 bases). Trimming pared 6 bases from V and 9 bases from J, leaving 24 bases between. This CDR3 spans 16 amino acids. CDR1 is MNHEY and CDR2 is SVGEGT in the germline V gene.

The table lists this clonotype with a few counts. The chain employs TRBV18 and TRBJ1-2; D is unclear. Trimming stripped 2 bases from V and 3 bases from J, with 7 bases between. This CDR3 region has 13 residues. Germline CDR1 and CDR2: KGHSH and LQKENI. The chain's CDR3 is CASSPGAYYGYTF. Here the CDR3 DNA reads TGTGCCAGCTCACCAGGCGCCTACTATGGCTACACCTTC.

This chain uses TRBV27 with TRBJ2-7; no reliable D call. The CDR3 consists of 11 residues. Germline CDR1 and CDR2: MNHEY and SMNVEV (reference sequence). V was shortened by 8 bases and J by 10 bases, with 15 bases between the two germline ends. The CDR3 nucleotides are TGTGCCAGCCGCCAGAACAGTGAACAGTACGTC. It translates to CASRQNSEQYV.

This clonotype was detected only a few times. The CDR3 protein is CASSRDAKGELFF. The CDR3 nucleotides read TGTGCCAGCAGCCGGGACGCGAAAGGGGAGCTGTTTTTT. The chain links TRBV7-9 to TRBJ2-2; D possibly uses TRBD1 or TRBD2 (5 bases each). V was clipped by 5 bases and J by 8 bases, with 12 bases between them. This CDR3 is built from 13 residues. The V gene's germline CDR1 is SEHNR and CDR2 FQNEAQ (reference sequence).

This clonotype was detected only a few times. The CDR3 sequence: CASSPLGQGATEAFF. The DNA for the CDR3 is TGTGCCAGCAGCCCCTTGGGACAGGGGGCCACTGAAGCTTTCTTT. V and J are TRBV7-9 and TRBJ1-1, with 12 bases matching TRBD1. Germline-derived CDR1 and CDR2 are SEHNR and FQNEAQ (reference sequence). The CDR3 contains 15 residues. With 5 bases clipped from V and 4 bases from J, the junction kept 5 bases outside the gene matches. Using reference TRBV7-9 and TRBJ1-1 for the parts outside the CDR3, the full variable domain is DTGVSQNPRHKITKRGQNVTFRCDPISEHNRLYWYRQTLGQGPEFLTYFQNEAQLEKSRLLSDRFSAERPKGSFSTLEIQRTEQGDSAMYLCASSPLGQGATEAFFGQGTRLTVV.

This clonotype has more than one count but fewer than ten. The chain couples TRBV12-5 to TRBJ2-5, with 11 bases lining up with TRBD2. Germline loops: CDR1 LGHNT, CDR2 FRNRAP. This CDR3 has 16 residues. V lost 1 base, J lost 1 base, and 2 bases stayed unmatched. This CDR3 reads CASGLGLAGLQETQYF. The CDR3 DNA reads as TGTGCTAGTGGTTTGGGACTAGCGGGACTCCAAGAGACCCAGTACTTC.

This clonotype has ten or more counts. The genes are TRBV7-8 and TRBJ2-3, with D tentatively TRBD2 (6 bases). V was shortened by 1 base and J by 6 bases, with 17 bases between the two germline ends. CDR3 size: 16 residues. Germline V gene sequence: CDR1 SGHVS, CDR2 FQNEAQ. The CDR3 protein is CASSLVTSRLGDTQYF. The CDR3 nucleotides are TGTGCCAGCAGCTTAGTCACTAGCCGCCTCGGGGATACGCAGTATTTT.

This clonotype has just a few counts. The chain joins TRBV29-1 to TRBJ2-7; possible D gene TRBD1, 5 bases. The germline CDR1 and CDR2 sequences are SQVTM and ANQGSEA. The CDR3 consists of 11 residues. The V and J ends lost 5 bases and 6 bases respectively, with 11 bases between them. The CDR3 loop is CSVQGLGEQYF. In nucleotides, the CDR3 is TGCAGCGTTCAGGGCTTAGGCGAGCAGTACTTC.

The table lists this clonotype with a count of one. A junction boundary mismatches the germline segment, possibly from a read error. The rearrangement uses TRBV10-3 and TRBJ2-1, with D maybe TRBD1 (6 bases). Germline values: CDR1 ENHRY, CDR2 SYGVKD. The CDR3 extends over 12 amino acids. The CDR3 DNA sequence: TGTGCCACCAGTCCAAGGGGGAATGAGCAGTTCTTC. It codes for CATSPRGNEQFF.

V gene TRBV6-5 combines with J gene TRBJ1-1; the D is unclear. The CDR3 length is 13 residues. Per germline, CDR1 MNHEY and CDR2 SVGAGI. V lost 5 bases and J 0 bases, leaving 7 bases between the germline ends. The CDR3 region is CASSNIMNTEAFF. CDR3 DNA sequence: TGTGCCAGCAGTAATATTATGAACACTGAAGCTTTCTTT.

This clonotype was detected only once. The genes are TRBV6-2 or TRBV6-3 and TRBJ2-3; D gene uncertain. Germline lookup yields CDR1 MNHEY and CDR2 SVGEGT. V was clipped by 8 bases and J by 0 bases, with 9 bases between them. The CDR3 sequence is 13 residues long. Here the CDR3 DNA reads TGTGCCAGCCGCAGCGCCAGCACAGATACGCAGTATTTT. Its translation is CASRSASTDTQYF.

The chain has TRBV7-2 and TRBJ2-3; 9 nucleotides agree with TRBD2. The CDR3 is 15 amino acids. V shed 3 bases and J 7 bases; nucleotides not matched to a gene: 8. Germline assignment: CDR1 SGHTA and CDR2 FQGNSA. CDR3 loop: CASSLGGRADHTQYF. The CDR3 DNA reads TGTGCCAGCAGCTTGGGCGGGAGGGCCGATCATACGCAGTATTTT.

This clonotype was counted many times. V and J are TRBV7-2 and TRBJ1-2; 7 bases are shared with TRBD1. Germline V lookup: CDR1 SGHTA, CDR2 FQGNSA. This CDR3 comprises 15 residues. V was clipped by 1 base and J by 5 bases; unmatched bases: 7. This chain's CDR3 is CASSLDPGGRYGYTF. The CDR3 DNA reads TGTGCCAGCAGCTTAGATCCAGGGGGGAGGTATGGCTACACCTTC.

The CDR3 DNA reads TGCGCCAGCAGCCAAGATCTTCAGGGGGACTCTGAAGCTTTCTTT. Translation: CASSQDLQGDSEAFF. The chain joins TRBV4-1 to TRBJ1-1; 7 bases are shared with TRBD1. The CDR3 is 15 residues long. Germline V lookup: CDR1 MGHRA, CDR2 YSYEKL. V was clipped by 0 bases and J by 6 bases; unmatched bases: 7.

V gene TRBV7-9 combines with J gene TRBJ2-1; D gene uncertain. CDR3 size: 13 residues. Trimming shortened V by 1 base and J by 10 bases, and 11 bases separated the two germline ends. CDR1 and CDR2 (germline): SEHNR, FQNEAQ (reference sequence). CDR3 residues: CASSLDMGPEQFF. The CDR3 DNA reads TGTGCCAGCAGCTTAGATATGGGTCCCGAGCAGTTCTTC. Full variable domain (missing parts from reference TRBV7-9 and TRBJ2-1): DTGVSQNPRHKITKRGQNVTFRCDPISEHNRLYWYRQTLGQGPEFLTYFQNEAQLEKSRLLSDRFSAERPKGSFSTLEIQRTEQGDSAMYLCASSLDMGPEQFFGPGTRLTVL.

In this sample, this clonotype turned up once. This rearrangement joins TRBV4-1 to TRBJ2-1, with 8 bases fitting TRBD1. This CDR3 is built from 14 residues. Trimming took 3 bases from V and 10 from J; bases not matched to a gene: 8. Germline-derived CDR1 and CDR2 are MGHRA and YSYEKL. Here the CDR3 DNA reads TGCGCCAGCAGCCAGATTGACAGGGGTTACGAGCAGTTCTTC. It encodes CASSQIDRGYEQFF.

There are a few counts of this clonotype. The V gene is TRBV4-1, the J gene TRBJ1-5; D ambiguous. Germline loops: CDR1 MGHRA, CDR2 YSYEKL. Trimming removed 2 bases at V and 2 bases at J, with 10 bases between. CDR3 length: 15 residues. CDR3 sequence: CASSQYSVGNQPQHF. DNA for the CDR3: TGCGCCAGCAGCCAATACTCGGTAGGCAATCAGCCCCAGCATTTT.

This clonotype appeared a few times. The V gene is TRBV6-1, the J gene TRBJ2-7; TRBD2 matches at 10 bases. The length of the CDR3 is 14 residues. CDR1 and CDR2 (germline): MNHNS, SASEGT. After removal of 7 bases from V and 6 bases from J, the junction contained 9 bases not matched to a gene. The CDR3 protein is CASNILAGVREQYV. The CDR3 coding sequence is TGTGCCAGCAATATCCTAGCGGGAGTTCGCGAGCAGTACGTC.

The chain combines TRBV6-5 with TRBJ1-1; D remains ambiguous. Germline assignment: CDR1 MNHEY and CDR2 SVGAGI. The V gene lost 0 bases and the J gene lost 5 bases, with 13 bases spanning the gap. The CDR3 has 15 residues. As DNA, the CDR3 is TGTGCCAGCAGTTACTCGAATCGACCCAAGACTGAAGCTTTCTTT. Protein sequence: CASSYSNRPKTEAFF.

This chain uses TRBV19 with TRBJ1-5; tentative D call: TRBD1 (6 bases). Germline V gene lookup returns CDR1 LNHDA and CDR2 SQIVND (reference sequence). V was pared by 3 bases and J by 4 bases, with 13 bases between. The CDR3 has 15 residues. In nucleotides, the CDR3 is TGTGCCAGTAGTATCGCAGGGGCCTGGAATCAGCCCCAGCATTTT. It is translated as CASSIAGAWNQPQHF. Supplemented by reference TRBV19 and TRBJ1-5, the full variable domain reads DGGITQSPKYLFRKEGQNVTLSCEQNLNHDAMYWYRQDPGQGLRLIYYSQIVNDFQKGDIAEGYSVSREKKESFPLTVTSAQKNPTAFYLCASSIAGAWNQPQHFGDGTRLSIL.

V and J are TRBV27 and TRBJ2-7; 9 bases align to TRBD1. The V and J ends lost 7 bases and 3 bases, in that order; junction bases with no gene match: 10. Germline V gene lookup returns CDR1 MNHEY and CDR2 SMNVEV (reference sequence). The CDR3 loop spans 15 amino acids. The CDR3 here is CASTMHGTGSYEQYF. The CDR3 DNA reads as TGTGCCAGCACCATGCATGGGACAGGGAGCTACGAGCAGTACTTC.

This clonotype came up many times. The chain uses TRBV7-2 and TRBJ1-2; D is possibly TRBD1 (5 bases). Trimming left V 1 base short and J 7 bases short, with 16 bases between. Germline loops: CDR1 SGHTA, CDR2 FQGNSA. This CDR3 has 15 amino acids. The CDR3 spells CASSLVLGLGVGYTF. Written as DNA, the CDR3 is TGTGCCAGCAGCTTAGTATTAGGACTAGGGGTTGGCTACACCTTC.

The gene calls are TRBV18 and TRBJ2-3, with D maybe TRBD2 (5 bases). V dropped 0 bases and J dropped 5 bases, with 12 bases sitting between them. CDR3 length: 15 amino acids. The germline CDR1 and CDR2 sequences are KGHSH and LQKENI. This chain's CDR3 is CASSPPVFAGDTQYF. The CDR3 nucleotides read TGTGCCAGCTCACCACCTGTGTTCGCGGGAGATACGCAGTATTTT.

The chain employs TRBV7-8 and TRBJ1-5; the D gene is possibly TRBD1 (5 bases). This CDR3 spans 16 amino acids. The germline V gene has CDR1 SGHVS and CDR2 FQNEAQ. V dropped 3 bases and J dropped 3 bases, with 15 bases sitting between them. As DNA, the CDR3 is TGTGCCAGCAGCTTGTGGGCAGGGCGGAACAATCAGCCCCAGCATTTT. Protein: CASSLWAGRNNQPQHF. The variable domain in full, completed from reference TRBV7-8 and TRBJ1-5, reads GAGVSQSPRYKVAKRGQDVALRCDPISGHVSLFWYQQALGQGPEFLTYFQNEAQLDKSGLPSDRFFAERPEGSVSTLKIQRTQQEDSAVYLCASSLWAGRNNQPQHFGDGTRLSIL.

The chain recombines TRBV12-3 or TRBV12-4 with TRBJ1-2; D not resolved. The CDR3 is 11 residues long. The V end was cut by 6 bases, the J end by 8 bases, with 10 bases between. The CDR3 sequence is CASSSWEGYTF. In DNA form, the CDR3 reads TGTGCCAGCAGCTCCTGGGAGGGCTACACCTTC.

Many counts were recorded for this clonotype. This chain uses TRBV6-2 or TRBV6-3 with TRBJ2-1; 9 bases line up with TRBD2. V shed 2 bases and J 6 bases; nucleotides not matched to a gene: 11. The germline V gene has CDR1 MNHEY and CDR2 SVGEGT. The CDR3 consists of 17 residues. CDR3 amino acids: CASSYPLSGRQSNEQFF. In nucleotides, the CDR3 is TGTGCCAGCAGTTACCCCCTGAGCGGGAGGCAAAGCAATGAGCAGTTCTTC.

This clonotype was detected many times. The rearrangement uses TRBV6-2 or TRBV6-3 and TRBJ2-7; tentatively, D is TRBD1 or TRBD2 (5 bases each). Trimming removed 4 bases from V and 4 bases from J, with 17 bases in between. CDR1 is MNHEY, CDR2 SVGEGT, per germline. The CDR3 covers 15 residues. CDR3 sequence (DNA): TGTGCCAGCAGTTCGGGACCCGCTCTTGGATACGAGCAGTACTTC. Amino acid sequence: CASSSGPALGYEQYF.

This clonotype was recorded a few times. This chain uses TRBV20-1 with TRBJ1-5; D gene uncertain. The CDR3 spans 13 residues. V shed 0 bases and J shed 11 bases, with 14 bases lying between them. Germline assignment: CDR1 DFQATT and CDR2 SNEGSKA (reference sequence). For the CDR3, the DNA is TGCAGTGCTAGAGACACTTCCCGTTTGTCCCAGCATTTT. This sequence encodes CSARDTSRLSQHF.